This T cell receptor (beta chain) derives from a study of OX40 agonist ivuxolimab in advanced cancers. With respect to the entire study: Ivuxolimab, which targeted the costimulatory receptor OX40 (CD134), was an agonistic, fully human IgG2 monoclonal antibody. The paper reports the monotherapy dose-escalation portion (N of about 50 patients) of the phase I ivuxolimab trial. In the dose-escalation cohort, roughly 80% of patients were male, and the mean age was around 60 years, with a range of roughly 20 to 80. Peripheral TCRbeta sequencing was intended to test whether TCR sequence diversity was altered and clonal T-cell expansion was caused by ivuxolimab. Patients were allowed to have had prior anti-PD-1, anti-PD-L1 or anti-CTLA-4 therapy, and 30% to 40% of the dose-escalation patients had previously received checkpoint inhibitors. Partial responses were achieved by three dose-escalation patients, of whom one had hepatocellular carcinoma and two had cutaneous melanoma. Intravenous ivuxolimab was administered to patients every 2 weeks at six dose levels: 0.01, 0.1, 0.3, 1.5, 3 and 10 mg/kg. Of the approximately 50 dose-escalation patients, hepatocellular carcinoma was present in approximately 20, melanoma in roughly 15, renal cell carcinoma in 9 and head and neck cancer in 9. The paper as a whole reports these results and caveats: The antigen specificity of the clonally expanded peripheral T cells was not determined. Partial responders in the 0.1-3.0 mg/kg groups had among the lowest normalized peripheral clonal expansion, especially among CD8+ T cells. After ivuxolimab, CD8+ T cells had more expanded clones than CD4+ T cells on average. At doses of 0.1 to 3.0 mg/kg, clonal expansion of both CD4+ and CD8+ blood T cells was observed from baseline to week 6. Low levels of normalized T-cell clonal expansion were also seen in some patients who did not respond.

Genomic DNA was isolated from the sorted cells so that the TCRbeta CDR3 region could be sequenced. The immunoSEQ Assay was used to sequence the TCRbeta CDR3 regions. Imported from immuneACCESS, the table was reduced by TCRdb to in-frame sequences with V and J called. These copies leave out some clones; in studies compared against another copy, an unresolved V gene accounts for under half, and the cause of the remainder is not known. For this sample there are around 30,000 clones; 86% appear just once. The biggest ten clones account for over 25% of the sample. The trial excluded patients who had a history of autoimmune disease or who were on systemic immunosuppression. Peripheral blood for TCR sequencing was collected from all dose cohorts at baseline, on cycle 4 day 1, and on cycle 7 day 1. Samples came from an open-label, multicenter, first-in-human phase I dose-escalation trial of ivuxolimab. Adults with locally advanced or metastatic head and neck squamous cell, hepatocellular, melanoma or renal cell carcinoma were enrolled in the trial. Before TCR sequencing, CD4+ T cells and CD8+ T cells were sorted from peripheral blood as separate populations.

The germline V end is reduced by 7 bases and the J end by 1 base; junction bases left unmatched: 13. The CDR3 numbers 17 residues from cysteine through phenylalanine. The read is trimmed to its CDR3 DNA, 51 bases read in frame from base 1. The germline V gene encodes CDR1 MNHEY and CDR2 SMNVEV (reference sequence). As to this clone: Its antigen remains undetermined. No base quality values were provided; no much bigger clone lies one nucleotide off.

This chain is built from TRBV27 and TRBJ2-3, with 8 bases aligning to TRBD2. The TCR was taken from an adult with an advanced solid tumor such as melanoma, head and neck, liver or kidney cancer. Specimen: CD4+ or CD8+ T cells sorted from blood, collected in a trial of the OX40 agonist ivuxolimab. The CDR3 region has the sequence CASTTLAVRGGTDTQYF. The DNA reads as follows: TGTGCCAGCACCACACTAGCGGTCCGAGGGGGCACAGATACGCAGTATTTT.